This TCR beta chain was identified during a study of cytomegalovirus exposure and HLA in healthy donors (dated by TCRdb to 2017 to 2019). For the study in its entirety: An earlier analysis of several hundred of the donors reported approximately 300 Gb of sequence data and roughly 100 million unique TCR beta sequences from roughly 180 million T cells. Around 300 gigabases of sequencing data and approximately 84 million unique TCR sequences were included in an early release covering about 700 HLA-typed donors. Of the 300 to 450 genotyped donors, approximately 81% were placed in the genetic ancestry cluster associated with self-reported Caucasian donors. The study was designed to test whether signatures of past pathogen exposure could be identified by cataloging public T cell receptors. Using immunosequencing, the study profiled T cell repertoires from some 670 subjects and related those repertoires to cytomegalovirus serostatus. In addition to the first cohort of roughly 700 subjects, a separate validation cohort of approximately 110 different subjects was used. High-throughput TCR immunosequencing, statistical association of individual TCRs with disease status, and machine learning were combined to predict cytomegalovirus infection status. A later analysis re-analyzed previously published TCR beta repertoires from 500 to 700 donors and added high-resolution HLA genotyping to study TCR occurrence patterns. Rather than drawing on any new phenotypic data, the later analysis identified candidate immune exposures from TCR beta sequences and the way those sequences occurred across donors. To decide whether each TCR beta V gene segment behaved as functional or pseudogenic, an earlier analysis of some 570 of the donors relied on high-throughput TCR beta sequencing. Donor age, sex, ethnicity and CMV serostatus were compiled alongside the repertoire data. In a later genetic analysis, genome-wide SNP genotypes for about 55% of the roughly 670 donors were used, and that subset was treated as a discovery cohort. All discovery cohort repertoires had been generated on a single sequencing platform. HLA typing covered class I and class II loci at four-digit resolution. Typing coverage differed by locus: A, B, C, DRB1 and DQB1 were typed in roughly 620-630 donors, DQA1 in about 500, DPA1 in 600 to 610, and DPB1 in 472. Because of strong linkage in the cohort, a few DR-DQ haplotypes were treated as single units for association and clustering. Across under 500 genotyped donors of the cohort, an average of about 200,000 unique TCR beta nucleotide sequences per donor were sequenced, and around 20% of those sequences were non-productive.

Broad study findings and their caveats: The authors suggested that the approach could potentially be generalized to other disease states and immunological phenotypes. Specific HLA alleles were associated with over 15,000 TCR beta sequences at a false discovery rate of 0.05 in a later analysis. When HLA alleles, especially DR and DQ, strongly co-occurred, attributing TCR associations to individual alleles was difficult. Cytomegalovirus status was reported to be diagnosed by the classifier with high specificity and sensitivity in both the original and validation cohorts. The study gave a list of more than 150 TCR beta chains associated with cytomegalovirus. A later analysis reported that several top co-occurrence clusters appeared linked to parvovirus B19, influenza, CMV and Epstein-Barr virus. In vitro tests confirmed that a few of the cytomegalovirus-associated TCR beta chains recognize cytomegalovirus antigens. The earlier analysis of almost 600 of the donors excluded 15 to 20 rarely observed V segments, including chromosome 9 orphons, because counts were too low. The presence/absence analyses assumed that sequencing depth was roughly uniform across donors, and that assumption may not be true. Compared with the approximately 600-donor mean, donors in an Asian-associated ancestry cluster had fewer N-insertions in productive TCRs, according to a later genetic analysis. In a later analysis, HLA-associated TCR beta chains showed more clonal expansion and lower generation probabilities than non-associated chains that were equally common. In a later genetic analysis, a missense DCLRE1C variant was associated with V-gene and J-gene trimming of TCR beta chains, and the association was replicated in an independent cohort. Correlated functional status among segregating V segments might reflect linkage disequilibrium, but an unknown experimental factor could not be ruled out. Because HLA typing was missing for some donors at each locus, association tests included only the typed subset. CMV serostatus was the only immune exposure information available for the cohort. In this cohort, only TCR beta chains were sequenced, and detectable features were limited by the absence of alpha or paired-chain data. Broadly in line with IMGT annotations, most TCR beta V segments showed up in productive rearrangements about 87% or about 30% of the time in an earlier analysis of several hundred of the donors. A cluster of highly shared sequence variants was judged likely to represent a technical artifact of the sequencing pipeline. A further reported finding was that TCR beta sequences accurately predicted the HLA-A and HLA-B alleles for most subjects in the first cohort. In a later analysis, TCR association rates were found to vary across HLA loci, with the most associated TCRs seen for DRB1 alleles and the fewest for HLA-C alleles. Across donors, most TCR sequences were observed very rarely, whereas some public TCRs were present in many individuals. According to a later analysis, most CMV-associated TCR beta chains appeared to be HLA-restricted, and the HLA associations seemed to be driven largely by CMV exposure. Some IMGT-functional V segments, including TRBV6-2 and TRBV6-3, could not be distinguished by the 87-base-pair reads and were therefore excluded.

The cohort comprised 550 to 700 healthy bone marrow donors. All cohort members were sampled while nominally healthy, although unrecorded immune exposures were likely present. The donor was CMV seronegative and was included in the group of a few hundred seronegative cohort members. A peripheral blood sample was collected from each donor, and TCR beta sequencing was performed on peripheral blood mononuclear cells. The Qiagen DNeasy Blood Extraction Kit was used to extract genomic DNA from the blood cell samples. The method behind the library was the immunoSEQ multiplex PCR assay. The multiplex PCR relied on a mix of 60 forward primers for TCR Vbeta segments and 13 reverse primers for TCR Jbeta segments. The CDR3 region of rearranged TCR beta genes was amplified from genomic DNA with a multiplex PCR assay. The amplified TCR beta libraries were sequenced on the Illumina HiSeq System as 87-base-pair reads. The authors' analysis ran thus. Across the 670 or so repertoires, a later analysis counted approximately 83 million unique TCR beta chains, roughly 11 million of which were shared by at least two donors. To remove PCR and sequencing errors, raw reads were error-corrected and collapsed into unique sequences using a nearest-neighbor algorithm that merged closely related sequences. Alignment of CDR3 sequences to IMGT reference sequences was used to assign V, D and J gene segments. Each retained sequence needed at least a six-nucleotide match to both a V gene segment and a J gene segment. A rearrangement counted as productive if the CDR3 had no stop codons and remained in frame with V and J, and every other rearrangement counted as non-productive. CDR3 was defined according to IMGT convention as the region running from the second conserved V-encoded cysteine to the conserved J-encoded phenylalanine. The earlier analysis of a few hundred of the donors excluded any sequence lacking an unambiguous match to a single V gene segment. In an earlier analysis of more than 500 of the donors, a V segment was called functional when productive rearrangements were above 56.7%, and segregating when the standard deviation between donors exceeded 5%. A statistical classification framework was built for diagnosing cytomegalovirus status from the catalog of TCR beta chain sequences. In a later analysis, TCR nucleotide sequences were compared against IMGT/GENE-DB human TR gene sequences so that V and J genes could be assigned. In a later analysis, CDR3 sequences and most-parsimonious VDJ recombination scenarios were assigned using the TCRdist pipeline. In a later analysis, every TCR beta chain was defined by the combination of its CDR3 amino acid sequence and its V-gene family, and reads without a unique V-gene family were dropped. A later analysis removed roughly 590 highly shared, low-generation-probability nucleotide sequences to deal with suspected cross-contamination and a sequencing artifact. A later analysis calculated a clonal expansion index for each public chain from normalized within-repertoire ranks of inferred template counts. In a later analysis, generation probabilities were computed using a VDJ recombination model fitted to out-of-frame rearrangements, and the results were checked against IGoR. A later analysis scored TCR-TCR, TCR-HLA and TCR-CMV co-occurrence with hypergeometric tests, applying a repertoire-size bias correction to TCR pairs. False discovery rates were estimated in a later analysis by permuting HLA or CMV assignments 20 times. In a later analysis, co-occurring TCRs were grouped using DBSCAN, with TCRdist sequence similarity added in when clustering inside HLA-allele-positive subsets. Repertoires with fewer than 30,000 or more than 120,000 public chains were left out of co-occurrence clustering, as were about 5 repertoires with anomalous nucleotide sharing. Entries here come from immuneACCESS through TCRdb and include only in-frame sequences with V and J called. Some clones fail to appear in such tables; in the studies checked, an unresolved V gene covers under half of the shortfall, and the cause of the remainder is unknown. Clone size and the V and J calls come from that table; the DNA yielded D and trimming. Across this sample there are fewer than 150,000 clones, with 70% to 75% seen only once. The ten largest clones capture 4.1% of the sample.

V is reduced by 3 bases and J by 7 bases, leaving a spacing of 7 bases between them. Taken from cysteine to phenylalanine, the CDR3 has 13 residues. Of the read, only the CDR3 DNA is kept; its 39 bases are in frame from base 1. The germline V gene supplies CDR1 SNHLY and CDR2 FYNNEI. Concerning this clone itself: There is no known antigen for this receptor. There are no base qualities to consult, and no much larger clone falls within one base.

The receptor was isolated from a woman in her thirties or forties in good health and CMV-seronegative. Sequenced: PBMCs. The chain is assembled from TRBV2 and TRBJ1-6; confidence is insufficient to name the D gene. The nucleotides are TGTGCCAGCAGTGATGACGGGAATTCACCCCTCCACTTT. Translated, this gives CASSDDGNSPLHF.